This T cell receptor (beta chain) stems from a study of OX40 agonist ivuxolimab in advanced cancers. Study overall: The dose-escalation cohort was around 83% male, with a mean age of about 58 years, ranging roughly 23 to 79.

About this clone: No antigen is known for it.

Blood sampling was done at baseline, cycle 4 day 1, and cycle 7 day 1. Study-level findings and limits: Those patients achieving a partial response at 0.1-3.0 mg/kg showed among the lowest clonal expansion.

Assay: immunoSEQ multiplex PCR; the TCRdb copy retains only in-frame clones and omits some. Among tens of thousands of clones listed, around 82% were seen once. This CDR3 comprises 15 residues. The V gene's germline CDR1 is SGHRS and CDR2 YFSETQ. V was clipped by 3 bases and J by 7 bases; unmatched bases: 6. The TCR was taken from an adult with an advanced solid tumor such as melanoma, head and neck, liver or kidney cancer. The starting material was CD4+ or CD8+ T cells sorted from blood, obtained in a trial of the OX40 agonist ivuxolimab. The J gene is TRBJ2-2, the V gene TRBV5-1; 10 nucleotides match TRBD2. The CDR3 region has the DNA TGCGCCAGCAGCTCTAGCGGGAGTCGGGGCGGGGAGCTGTTTTTT. It encodes CASSSSGSRGGELFF.